Sequencing of this TCR beta chain was carried out in a study of shared clonotypes between healthy human individuals. Overall study context: With ages of 18 to 49, the donors were two women and a few men.

In the original workflow: ImmunoSEQ only sent back junction sequences with no quality scores, so filtering was done differently. Using immunoSEQ multiplex PCR, the repertoire was profiled, and TCRdb retains in-frame clones only, with some absent. From that table come the V and J calls and clone size; the DNA was used to work out D and trimming. The sample records around 510,000 clones, around 78% being singletons. Study outcomes and limitations: Investigators expected sequencing depth to affect clonotype sharing among donors.

As regards this clone: Its antigen remains unidentified.

The germline V gene encodes CDR1 SGHVS and CDR2 FNYEAQ. The CDR3 is made up of 15 amino acids. V was shortened by 5 bases and J by 5 bases, with 18 bases between the two germline ends. This chain links TRBV7-6 with TRBJ1-1; D ambiguous. The receptor was isolated from a woman in her thirties or forties in good health. Some clones in this sample may be carry-over from other donors' samples. The sequenced sample was PBMCs. The CDR3 DNA sequence: TGTGCCAGCAGCCCGCGGGAGGGATCGGGGACTGAAGCTTTCTTT. As protein: CASSPREGSGTEAFF.